This is a list of T cell receptor beta chains from one sample in a study of blood T cell repertoires in COVID-19. Profiled with immunoSEQ multiplex PCR; TCRdb holds only in-frame clones, not every one. The sample yields some 670,000 clones, around 90% seen once. The material sequenced was peripheral blood. All receptors derive from a woman aged 18-35 years with acute or convalescent COVID-19. Both conserved end residues are part of each CDR3.

J	V	CDR3
TRBJ1-3	TRBV30	CAWSAPRTGWNTIYF
TRBJ1-5	TRBV27	CASSQRAGWQPQHF
TRBJ1-6	TRBV3-1/TRBV3-2	CASSQKRDNNSPLHF
TRBJ2-1	TRBV6-4	CASRRTPGETEQFF
TRBJ2-2	TRBV19	CASSILAGRAPGDTGELFF
TRBJ2-3	TRBV5-1	CASSRGGPYTDTQYF
TRBJ1-5	TRBV27	CASSPRPGLVSNQPQHF
TRBJ2-7	TRBV7-2	CASSSDSISNEQYF
TRBJ2-1	TRBV28	CASTTGTAYNEQFF
TRBJ1-5	TRBV24-1	CATSDRSLNQPQHF